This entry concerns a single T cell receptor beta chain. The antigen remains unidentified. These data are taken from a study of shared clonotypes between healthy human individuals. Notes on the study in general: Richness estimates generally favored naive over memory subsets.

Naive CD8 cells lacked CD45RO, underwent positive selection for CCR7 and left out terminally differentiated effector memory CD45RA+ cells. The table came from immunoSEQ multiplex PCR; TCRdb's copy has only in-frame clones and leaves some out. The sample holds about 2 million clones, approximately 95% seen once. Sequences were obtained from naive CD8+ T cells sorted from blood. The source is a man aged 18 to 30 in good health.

The CDR3 loop is CASSLNLGETQYF. CDR3 in DNA: TGTGCCAGCAGCTTAAACCTCGGAGAGACCCAGTACTTC. The chain uses TRBV5-6 and TRBJ2-5; D is ambiguous. CDR1 and CDR2 from the germline V gene are SGHDT and YYEEEE. The CDR3 has 13 residues. With 2 bases removed from V and 4 bases from J, the gap between germline ends came to 9 bases. Drawing the rest from reference TRBV5-6 and TRBJ2-5, the complete variable domain is DAGVTQSPTHLIKTRGQQVTLRCSPKSGHDTVSWYQQALGQGPQFIFQYYEEEERQRGNFPDRFSGHQFPNYSSELNVNALLLGDSALYLCASSLNLGETQYFGPGTRLLVL.